The 6 T cell receptor beta chains in this list originate from one sample, sequenced in a study of blood T cell repertoires in COVID-19. Sequenced by immunoSEQ multiplex PCR; TCRdb stores in-frame clones only, minus some. The sample lists about 270,000 clones; 80% to 90% were seen once. Source material: peripheral blood. The receptors come from a woman between 65 and 79 years old with COVID-19, enrolled during active disease.

V gene TRBV18 combines with J gene TRBJ2-7; 12 bases map to TRBD1. The length of the CDR3 is 14 residues. Germline V gives CDR1 KGHSH, CDR2 LQKENI. The trim removed 3 bases at V and 7 bases at J, leaving 4 bases unmatched. The CDR3 sequence: CASSPGQGAREQYF. For the CDR3, the DNA is TGTGCCAGCTCACCGGGACAGGGGGCGCGGGAGCAGTACTTC.

The CDR3 sequence: CAWPPPTKLPGPGVGYTF. In DNA form, the CDR3 reads TGTGCCTGGCCGCCGCCCACAAAACTACCGGGCCCCGGGGTAGGCTACACCTTC. The chain employs TRBV30 and TRBJ1-2; D is unclear. Trimming pared 5 bases from V and 8 bases from J, leaving 33 bases between. The CDR3 contains 18 residues. Looked up from germline, CDR1 is GTSNPN and CDR2 is SVGIG (reference sequence).

This chain uses TRBV28 with TRBJ2-7; a possible D gene is TRBD2 (5 bases). Germline CDR1 and CDR2: MDHEN and SYDVKM. The V end was cut by 8 bases, the J end by 7 bases, with 9 bases between. The CDR3 runs 10 residues. DNA for the CDR3: TGTGCCAGCGGTCGGAGGGAGCAGTACTTC. Its protein is CASGRREQYF.

The CDR3 region is CASSLGRGGTDTQYF. In DNA form, the CDR3 reads TGTGCCAGCAGCTTAGGGCGGGGGGGCACAGATACGCAGTATTTT. This chain uses TRBV7-3 with TRBJ2-3; TRBD2 matches at 8 bases. CDR1 is SGHTA and CDR2 is FQGTGA in the germline V gene. This CDR3 spans 15 amino acids. V dropped 2 bases and J dropped 1; count of bases not matched to a gene: 2.

The V call is TRBV11-2, the J call TRBJ2-3; TRBD1 might be the D (6 bases). Germline lookup yields CDR1 SGHAT and CDR2 FQNNGV. The CDR3 runs to 12 residues. V was clipped by 3 bases and J by 7 bases, with 8 bases between them. CDR3 in amino acids: CASSLGANTQYF. The CDR3 coding sequence is TGTGCCAGCAGCTTGGGGGCGAATACGCAGTATTTT.

Written as DNA, the CDR3 is TGTGCCAGCAGCTCCTCCGGGACAGGCAACGGAAACACCATATATTTT. It translates to CASSSSGTGNGNTIYF. The rearrangement uses TRBV11-2 and TRBJ1-3; 8 bases match TRBD1. Germline-derived CDR1 and CDR2 are SGHAT and FQNNGV. This CDR3 has 16 residues. V dropped 4 bases and J dropped 4; count of bases not matched to a gene: 9.